This TCR beta chain is from a study of OX40 agonist ivuxolimab in advanced cancers. About the research overall: Partial responses were achieved by three patients, one with hepatocellular carcinoma and two with cutaneous melanoma.

The CDR3 length is 14 residues. With 0 bases removed from V and 5 bases from J, the gap between germline ends came to 11 bases. In germline, CDR1 is MNHNY, CDR2 SVGAGI (reference sequence). TCRdb's table, derived via immunoSEQ multiplex PCR, lists solely in-frame clones and lacks some. The sample consists of around 46,000 clones, about nine tenths of them appearing once. As to this clone: Its target is not known.

Study results and limitations: Among the lowest peripheral clonal expansion occurred in 0.1-3.0 mg/kg partial responders.

This TCR was sampled from an adult with an advanced solid tumor such as melanoma, head and neck, liver or kidney cancer. The chain couples TRBV6-6 to TRBJ2-7, with a possible D match to TRBD1 (6 bases). The sequencing here drew on CD4+ or CD8+ T cells sorted from blood, taken in a trial of the OX40 agonist ivuxolimab. CDR3 DNA sequence: TGTGCCAGCAGTTACTCCCGCAGGGGCGACGAGCAGTACTTC. Its protein is CASSYSRRGDEQYF.